In its sample, the clone carrying this TCR beta chain was seen once. Its antigen is not identified. This sample stems from a study of T-cell memory formation after mild COVID-19. Study-level results: Memory cells collected pre-infection included some clones that later responded, suggesting cross-reactive memory joined.

With 0 bases removed from V and 6 bases from J, the gap between germline ends came to 8 bases. The CDR3 contains 12 residues. CDR1 and CDR2 (germline): DFQATT, SNEGSKA (reference sequence). A 5'RACE reaction primed in the constant segment made cDNA libraries of TCR alpha and TCR beta, and these carried sample barcodes and UMIs. TCRdb reprocessed the 5' RACE reads with MiXCR, giving one entry per CDR3 protein. The sample has some 410,000 distinct CDR3 sequences, more than 20% seen once. Input material: PBMCs or a T cell subset sorted from them (not recorded which). The sequence was obtained from an adult woman who had mild COVID-19 (a few samples of this study predate the infection). Cell type and time point are not known. The V and J genes are TRBV20-1 and TRBJ1-1; no reliable D call. This CDR3 is CSARDPDSEAFF. The CDR3 region has the DNA TGCAGTGCTAGAGATCCAGACTCTGAAGCTTTCTTT.